This T cell receptor beta chain comes out of a study of CXCR3-negative and CXCR3-positive naive CD8 T cells. General observations from the study: Naive subsets were similarly diverse, while memory CD8+ repertoires were much less diverse. More hydrophobic TRB CDR3s were found in CXCR3-positive naive cells than in CXCR3-negative naive cells.

As for this clonotype: Its antigen remains unidentified.

With UMI labels, 5' RACE was used to prepare the TRB cDNA libraries. From its re-call of the 5' RACE reads, TCRdb lists each CDR3 protein once, without DNA. This listing includes approximately 89,000 distinct CDR3 sequences. Naive cells were sorted as CD45RO-, CCR7+, CD27+ and CD95-. The CDR3 runs 12 residues. The germline gives CDR1 SEHNR, CDR2 FQNEAQ (reference sequence). Material for sequencing was naive CXCR3+ CD8+ T cells from blood. Subset of the sample: CD45RO-CCR7+CD27+CD95- naive CD8+ T cells expressing CXCR3 (TNR3+). The chain is built from TRBV7-9 and TRBJ2-6. The source of this sequence is a human donor in good health. Some clones in this sample may be carry-over from other donors' samples. The CDR3 here is CAGYSGANVLTF.